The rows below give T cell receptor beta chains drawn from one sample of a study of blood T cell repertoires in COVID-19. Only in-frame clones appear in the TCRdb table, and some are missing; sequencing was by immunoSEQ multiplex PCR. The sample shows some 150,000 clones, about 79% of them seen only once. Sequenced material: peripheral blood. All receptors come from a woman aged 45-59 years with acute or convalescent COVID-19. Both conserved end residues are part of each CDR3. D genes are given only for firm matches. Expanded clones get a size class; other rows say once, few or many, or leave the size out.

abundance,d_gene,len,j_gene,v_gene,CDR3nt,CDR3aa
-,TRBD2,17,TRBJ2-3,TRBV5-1,TGCGCCAGCAGCGCGATACTAGCGGGGGGGTTCACAGATACGCAGTATTTT,CASSAILAGGFTDTQYF
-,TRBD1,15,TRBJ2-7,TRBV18,TGTGCCAGCTCACCACCGGGACAGGGAAACTACGAGCAGTACTTC,CASSPPGQGNYEQYF
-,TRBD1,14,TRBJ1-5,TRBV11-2,TGTGCCAGCAGCGTTACAGGGGAGAGTCAGCCCCAGCATTTT,CASSVTGESQPQHF
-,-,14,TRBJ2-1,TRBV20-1,TGCAGTGCTAGTAGGGGGGGGGTGGTCGTTGAGCAGTTCTTC,CSASRGGVVVEQFF
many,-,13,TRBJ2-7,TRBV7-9,TGTGCCAGCACGTCGGTGGAGAATAGGGAGCAGTACTTC,CASTSVENREQYF
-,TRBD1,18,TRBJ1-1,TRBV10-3,TGTGCCATCAGTGCGAGGATGGGACAGGGGAATTCGGACACTGAAGCTTTCTTT,CAISARMGQGNSDTEAFF
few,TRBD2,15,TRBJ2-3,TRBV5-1,TGCGCCAGCAGCTTATCTAGCGGGAGCACAGATACGCAGTATTTT,CASSLSSGSTDTQYF
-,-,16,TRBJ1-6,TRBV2,TGTGCCAGCAGGCAACAGGATCACTCCTATAATTCACCCCTCCACTTT,CASRQQDHSYNSPLHF
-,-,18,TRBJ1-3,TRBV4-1,TGCGCCAGCAGCCGGCGGAAGGATTTGATAAGCTCTGGAAACACCATATATTTT,CASSRRKDLISSGNTIYF
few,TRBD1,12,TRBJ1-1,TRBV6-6,TGTGCCAGCAGTTATACAGGGGGGGGAGCTTTCTTT,CASSYTGGGAFF
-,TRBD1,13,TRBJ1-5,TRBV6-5,TGTGCCAGCAGTCCGGGACAGGGTAAGCCCCAGCATTTT,CASSPGQGKPQHF
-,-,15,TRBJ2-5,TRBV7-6,TGTGCCAGCAGCTTACTGGCTAGCGCCGAAGAGACCCAGTACTTC,CASSLLASAEETQYF
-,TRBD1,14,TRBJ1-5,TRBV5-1,TGCGCCAGCAGTCCGGACAGGAGAAATCAGCCCCAGCATTTT,CASSPDRRNQPQHF
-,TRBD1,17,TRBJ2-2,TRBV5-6,TGTGCCAGCAGCTTTCTCCGCGGGACAGGGGGGACCGGGGAGCTGTTTTTT,CASSFLRGTGGTGELFF
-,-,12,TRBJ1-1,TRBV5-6,TGTGCCAGTTTCGGCATGGAGACTGAAGCTTTCTTT,CASFGMETEAFF
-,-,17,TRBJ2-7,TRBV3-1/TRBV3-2,TGTGCCAGCAGCCAGCCCCCAGGGGACGACCCCCTCTACGAGCAGTACTTC,CASSQPPGDDPLYEQYF
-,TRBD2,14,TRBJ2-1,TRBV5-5,TGTGCCAGCAGCTTGGGACTAGCGGGGGATGAGCAGTTCTTC,CASSLGLAGDEQFF
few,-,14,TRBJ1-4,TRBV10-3,TGTGCCATCAGTGGTGTAGGGGGTGAAGAAAAACTGTTTTTT,CAISGVGGEEKLFF
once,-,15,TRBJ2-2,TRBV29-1,TGCAGCGTTGAAGATCAGGGGATAGTCTCCGGGGAGCTGTTTTTT,CSVEDQGIVSGELFF
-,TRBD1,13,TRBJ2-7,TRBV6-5,TGTGCCAGCAGACAGGGGGGTCCCTACGAGCAGTACTTC,CASRQGGPYEQYF
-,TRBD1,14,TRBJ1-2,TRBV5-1,TGCGCCAGCACCCCGGGGACAGCTAACTATGGCTACACCTTC,CASTPGTANYGYTF
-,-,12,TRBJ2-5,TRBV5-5,TGTGCCAGCAGCTTGTGGGGCGAGACCCAGTACTTC,CASSLWGETQYF
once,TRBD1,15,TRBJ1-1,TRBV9,TGTGCCAGCAGCTCAACAGGGGGCGGGTTCACTGAAGCTTTCTTT,CASSSTGGGFTEAFF
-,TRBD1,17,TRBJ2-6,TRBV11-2,TGTGCCAGCAGCTTAGACAGGGGGTTCTCTGGGGCCAACGTCCTGACTTTC,CASSLDRGFSGANVLTF
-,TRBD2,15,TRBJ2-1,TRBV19,TGTGCCAGTAGTCCGACTAGCGGGGCTTACAATGAGCAGTTCTTC,CASSPTSGAYNEQFF
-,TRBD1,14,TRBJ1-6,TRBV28,TGTGCCAGCAGGACACAGGGGGCAAATTCACCCCTCCACTTT,CASRTQGANSPLHF
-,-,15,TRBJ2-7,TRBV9,TGTGCCAGCAGCGTAGGCGCAGGGCAACGGTACGAGCAGTACTTC,CASSVGAGQRYEQYF
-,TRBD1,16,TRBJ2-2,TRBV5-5,TGTGCCAGCAGCTTAAGGACAGGGTTGAACACCGGGGAGCTGTTTTTT,CASSLRTGLNTGELFF
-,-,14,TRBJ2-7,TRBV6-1,TGTGCCAGCAGTGATATCGGAGCGGCCTACGAGCAGTACTTC,CASSDIGAAYEQYF
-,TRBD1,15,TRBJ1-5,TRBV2,TGTGCCAGCAAGCGGACAGGAGCTGGAGATCAGCCCCAGCATTTT,CASKRTGAGDQPQHF
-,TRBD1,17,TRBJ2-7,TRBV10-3,TGTGCCATCAGTGAGTCGATATGGACAGGGGGTCCCCACGAGCAGTACTTC,CAISESIWTGGPHEQYF
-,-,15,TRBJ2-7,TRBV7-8,TGTGCCAGCAGCTTATCTTCCGGTTCCACCTACGAGCAGTACTTC,CASSLSSGSTYEQYF
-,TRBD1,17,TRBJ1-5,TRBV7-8,TGTGCCAGCAGCCCCACAGGGGCGATCGATAGCAATCAGCCCCAGCATTTT,CASSPTGAIDSNQPQHF
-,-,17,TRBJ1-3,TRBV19,TGTGCCAGTACCAATACCCCGGGTTCGTTCTCTGGAAACACCATATATTTT,CASTNTPGSFSGNTIYF
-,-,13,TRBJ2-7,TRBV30,TGTGCCTGGAAGGTGGGCGCCACCTACGAGCAGTACTTC,CAWKVGATYEQYF
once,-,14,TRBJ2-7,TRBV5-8,TGTGCCAGCAGCCGCGGGACAGAAGTTTACGAGCAGTACTTC,CASSRGTEVYEQYF
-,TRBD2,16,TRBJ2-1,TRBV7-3,TGTGCCAGCAGCTTGAGCGGGGCTAGCTCCTACAATGAGCAGTTCTTC,CASSLSGASSYNEQFF
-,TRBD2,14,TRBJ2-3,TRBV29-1,TGCAGCGTTGTTGGGCTAGCGGGCACAGATACGCAGTATTTT,CSVVGLAGTDTQYF
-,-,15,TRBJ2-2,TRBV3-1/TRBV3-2,TGTGCCAGCAGCCAGAGGGCGTCGAACACCGGGGAGCTGTTTTTT,CASSQRASNTGELFF
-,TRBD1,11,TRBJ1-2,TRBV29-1,TGCAGCGTTGGGGACAGGTGGGGCTACACCTTC,CSVGDRWGYTF
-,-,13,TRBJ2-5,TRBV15,TGTGCCACCGCCGGGGAGGGACAATCGACCCAGTACTTC,CATAGEGQSTQYF
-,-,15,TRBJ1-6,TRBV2,TGTGCCAGCAGTGACGGGCAGGGCACTAATTCACCCCTCCACTTT,CASSDGQGTNSPLHF
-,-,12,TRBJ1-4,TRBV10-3,TGTGCCATCAGTGAAATAGGGGTAAAACTGTTTTTT,CAISEIGVKLFF
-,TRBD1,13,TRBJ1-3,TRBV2,TGTGCCAGCAGTACAGGGGTAGGAAACACCATATATTTT,CASSTGVGNTIYF
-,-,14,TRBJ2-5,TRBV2,TGTGCCAGCAGTGAGTCCCTAGCGTCGGGGACCCAGTACTTC,CASSESLASGTQYF
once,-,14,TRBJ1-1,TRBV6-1,TGTGCCAGCAGTGAAGCGGCCCAGTTTGTCGAAGCTTTCTTT,CASSEAAQFVEAFF
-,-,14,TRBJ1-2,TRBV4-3,TGCGCCAGCAGCCTCGGAGGCCAGGGGTATGGCTACACCTTC,CASSLGGQGYGYTF